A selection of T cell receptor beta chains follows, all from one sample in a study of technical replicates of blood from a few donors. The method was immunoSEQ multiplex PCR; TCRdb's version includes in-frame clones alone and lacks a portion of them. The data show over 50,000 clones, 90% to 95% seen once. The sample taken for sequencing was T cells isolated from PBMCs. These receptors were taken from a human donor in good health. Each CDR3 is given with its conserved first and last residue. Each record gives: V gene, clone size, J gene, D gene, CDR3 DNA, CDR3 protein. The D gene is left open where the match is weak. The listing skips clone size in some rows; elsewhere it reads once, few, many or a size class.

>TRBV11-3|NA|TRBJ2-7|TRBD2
TGTGCCAGCAGGCCCCCGGGAGGGTCTTACGAGCAGTACTTC
CASRPPGGSYEQYF
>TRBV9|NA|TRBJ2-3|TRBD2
TGTGCCAGCAGCGTAGATGGACTAGCGGGGGGGGCTAGCACAGATACGCAGTATTTT
CASSVDGLAGGASTDTQYF
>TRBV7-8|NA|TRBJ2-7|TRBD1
TGTGCCAGCAGCTTAATAGACAGGGTCCCCTACGAGCAGTACTTC
CASSLIDRVPYEQYF
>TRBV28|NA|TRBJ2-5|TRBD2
TGTGCCAGCAGTTTGGGACTAGCTCAAGAGACCCAGTACTTC
CASSLGLAQETQYF
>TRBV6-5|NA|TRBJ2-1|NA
TGTGCCAGCAAAGGGGTTGGGGGGGCCGGCAATGAGCAGTTCTTC
CASKGVGGAGNEQFF
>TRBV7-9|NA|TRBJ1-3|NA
TGTGCCAGCAGCTTAATGGCTTCTGGAAACACCATATATTTT
CASSLMASGNTIYF
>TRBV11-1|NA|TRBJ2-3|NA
TGTGCCAGCAACCTAAACCGGGGGTTCGGGTTGGGAGATACGCAGTATTTT
CASNLNRGFGLGDTQYF
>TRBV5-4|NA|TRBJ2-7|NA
TGTGCCAGCAGCCGGCCAGCGAGGCCTACACGTCAGTACTTC
CASSRPARPTRQYF
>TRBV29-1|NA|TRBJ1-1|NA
TGCAGCGTTGAAGGGCAGATGAACACTGAAGCTTTCTTT
CSVEGQMNTEAFF
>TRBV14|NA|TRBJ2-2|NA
TGTGCCAGCAGCCGGATAGGAGAAAACACCGGGGAGCTGTTTTTT
CASSRIGENTGELFF
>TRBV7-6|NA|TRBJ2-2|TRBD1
TGTGCCAGCAGCTTAGCCAGACAGGGGAGGACCGGGGAGCTGTTTTTT
CASSLARQGRTGELFF
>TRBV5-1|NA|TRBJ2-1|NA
TGCGCCAGCAGCTTGGCCTTCGCAGACAATGAGCAGTTCTTC
CASSLAFADNEQFF
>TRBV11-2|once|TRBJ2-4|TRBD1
TGTGCCAGCAGCTTAGTCAGGGGGCGGCTAACCAAAAACATTCAGTACTTC
CASSLVRGRLTKNIQYF
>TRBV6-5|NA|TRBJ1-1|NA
TGTGCCAGCAGTTACTCCGGGAAGACTGAAGCTTTCTTT
CASSYSGKTEAFF
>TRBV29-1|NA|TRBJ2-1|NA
TGCAGCGTTGATCGGGGTCCCGATGAGCAGTTCTTC
CSVDRGPDEQFF
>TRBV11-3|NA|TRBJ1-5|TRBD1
TGTGCCAGCAGCGCAGGGACAGATCAGCCCCAGCATTTT
CASSAGTDQPQHF
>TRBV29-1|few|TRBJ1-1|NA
TGCAGCGTTGGGTGGAGCACTGAAGCTTTCTTT
CSVGWSTEAFF
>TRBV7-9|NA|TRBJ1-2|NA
TGTGCCAGCAGCTCCGGTCCAAAGGTGAGGGGCTACACCTTC
CASSSGPKVRGYTF
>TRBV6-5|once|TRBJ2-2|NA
TGTGCCAGCAGTTACACCCCGGACACCGGGGAGCTGTTTTTT
CASSYTPDTGELFF
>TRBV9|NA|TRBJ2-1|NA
TGTGCCAGCAGCGTCGACCTGTGGGGGCGTAGCAATGAGCAGTTCTTC
CASSVDLWGRSNEQFF
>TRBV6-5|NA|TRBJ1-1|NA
TGTGCCAGCAGTTATTCGGCAGGGGCGCAAACTGAAGCTTTCTTT
CASSYSAGAQTEAFF
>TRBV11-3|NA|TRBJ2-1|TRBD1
TGTGCCAGCAGCCCAGTACCGGGACAGGGTACTCAGTTCTTC
CASSPVPGQGTQFF
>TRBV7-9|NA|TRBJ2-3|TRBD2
TGTGCCAGCAGCTTAGTCTCTAGCGGGGGGGATGCAGATACGCAGTATTTT
CASSLVSSGGDADTQYF